This entry lists 9 T cell receptor beta chains sequenced from one sample in a study of CD8 T cells in ankylosing spondylitis. The antigens for these receptors are not known. Study results and caveats: Seemingly distinctive of ankylosing spondylitis blood was a TCR beta motif formed by eight highly homologous variants.

One entry per CDR3 protein, called by TCRdb with MiXCR from the 5' RACE reads. The sample has fewer than 750,000 distinct CDR3 sequences, around a fifth seen once. Sequenced material: blood, either unsorted or a sorted T cell fraction (not recorded which). Receptor source: a male donor with ankylosing spondylitis.

This clonotype has a count of ten or more. The genes are TRBV28 and TRBJ1-1; D perhaps matches TRBD1 (5 bases). Germline-derived CDR1 and CDR2 are MDHEN and SYDVKM. V was pared by 3 bases and J by 0 bases, with 14 bases between. This CDR3 spans 16 amino acids. CDR3 in DNA: TGTGCCAGCAGTTTTCAGGGTGGGCTAGTGAACACTGAAGCTTTCTTT. Translated: CASSFQGGLVNTEAFF.

This clonotype showed up just a few times. This chain connects TRBV6-1 to TRBJ1-6; no clear D. Germline-derived CDR1 and CDR2 are MNHNS and SASEGT. V was pared by 6 bases and J by 8 bases, with 14 bases between. This CDR3 has 14 residues. Here the CDR3 DNA reads TGTGCCAGCAGGCGGCGGGCGGAAGATTCACCCCTCCACTTT. Amino acids: CASRRRAEDSPLHF.

This clonotype was detected a few times. The rearrangement uses TRBV12-3 or TRBV12-4 and TRBJ1-1, with D hard to call. This CDR3 comprises 14 residues. V gave up 3 bases and J gave up 2 bases, with 10 bases separating them. Here the CDR3 reads CASSFRRSNTEAFF. The CDR3 DNA reads TGTGCCAGCAGTTTTCGGAGAAGTAACACTGAAGCTTTCTTT.

The table lists this clonotype with many counts. The chain carries TRBV5-1 and TRBJ1-6; D might be TRBD1 (5 bases). Germline V gene lookup returns CDR1 SGHRS and CDR2 YFSETQ. Trimming cost V 4 bases and J 11 bases, with 13 bases left between them. This CDR3 spans 13 amino acids. CDR3: CASSEQGITPLHF. The CDR3 nucleotides are TGCGCCAGCAGCGAGCAGGGTATTACACCCCTCCACTTT. The full variable domain, rest sourced from reference TRBV5-1 and TRBJ1-6, is KAGVTQTPRYLIKTRGQQVTLSCSPISGHRSVSWYQQTPGQGLQFLFEYFSETQRNKGNFPGRFSGRQFSNSRSEMNVSTLELGDSALYLCASSEQGITPLHFGNGTRLTVT.

This clonotype was seen a few times. V usage is TRBV10-3 and J usage is TRBJ1-1; D gene ambiguous. Between the trimmed V and J ends, which lost 6 bases and 0 bases, there was a span of 8 bases. CDR1 is ENHRY and CDR2 is SYGVKD in the germline V gene. The CDR3 is 13 amino acids. DNA for the CDR3: TGTGCCATCAGGGCGGGTTTGAACACTGAAGCTTTCTTT. Protein: CAIRAGLNTEAFF.

The rearrangement uses TRBV2 and TRBJ2-4; 13 bases map to TRBD2. This CDR3 spans 14 amino acids. Losses at the gene ends were 7 bases for V and 11 bases for J; bases not matched to a gene: 8. CDR1 is SNHLY and CDR2 is FYNNEI in the germline V gene. The CDR3 region has the DNA TGTGCCAGCATCCCGGGACTAGCGGGGATCCTTCAGTACTTC. Protein sequence: CASIPGLAGILQYF.

This clonotype was observed a handful of times. The J gene is TRBJ1-1, the V gene TRBV6-5; 8 bases are shared with TRBD1. After removal of 0 bases from V and 5 bases from J, the junction contained 5 bases not matched to a gene. The germline V gene has CDR1 MNHEY and CDR2 SVGAGI. The CDR3 spans 15 residues. The DNA of the CDR3 is TGTGCCAGCAGTTACTCGCGACAGGGGAGGACTGAAGCTTTCTTT. It is translated as CASSYSRQGRTEAFF.

A few counts support this clonotype. V gene TRBV27 combines with J gene TRBJ2-1; weak D call: TRBD2 (6 bases). This CDR3 comprises 16 residues. Trimming shortened V by 5 bases and J by 4 bases, and 18 bases separated the two germline ends. Germline loops: CDR1 MNHEY, CDR2 SMNVEV (reference sequence). The CDR3 is CASSPPVTAGYNEQFF. The DNA of the CDR3 is TGTGCCAGCAGTCCCCCCGTAACCGCGGGATACAATGAGCAGTTCTTC.

This clonotype was counted a few times. The chain couples TRBV19 to TRBJ1-5; D is undetermined. The CDR3 has 18 amino acids. V was cut by 6 bases and J by 0 bases, with 21 bases left in between. In germline, CDR1 is LNHDA, CDR2 SQIVND (reference sequence). This chain's CDR3 is CASSRGKQKIYSNQPQHF. The CDR3 coding sequence is TGTGCCAGTAGCCGTGGAAAGCAAAAAATATATAGCAATCAGCCCCAGCATTTT. The complete variable domain, with remaining parts taken from reference TRBV19 and TRBJ1-5, reads DGGITQSPKYLFRKEGQNVTLSCEQNLNHDAMYWYRQDPGQGLRLIYYSQIVNDFQKGDIAEGYSVSREKKESFPLTVTSAQKNPTAFYLCASSRGKQKIYSNQPQHFGDGTRLSIL.